This T cell receptor (beta chain) derives from a study of blood T cell repertoires in COVID-19. V was pared by 3 bases and J by 5 bases, with 13 bases between. Germline CDR1 reads SGHTA; CDR2 reads FQGNSA. The CDR3 is made up of 15 amino acids. This table comes from immunoSEQ multiplex PCR, and its TCRdb copy is limited to in-frame clones, with some not included. Among around 140,000 clones, approximately 88% were seen once, and the ten largest hold 25% to 35%. The sample was peripheral blood. The source of this sequence is a human donor in a cohort sampled during active COVID-19. This chain links TRBV7-2 with TRBJ1-4; D is undetermined. The CDR3 nucleotides read TGTGCCAGCAGCTTCGCGGGGAGCACCAATGAAAAACTGTTTTTT. It codes for CASSFAGSTNEKLFF.